This T cell receptor (beta chain) was sequenced for a study of blood T cell repertoires in COVID-19. The wider study: The study drew acute and convalescent COVID-19 samples from the United States, Italy and Spain. PBMCs, B-cell-depleted T cells, or T cells were the source of the cDNA or gDNA that made up the material.

Of note for this clone: One junction end disagrees with the germline gene, perhaps due to a read error.

The CDR3 totals 16 residues. Germline CDR1 and CDR2: SEHNR and FQNEAQ (reference sequence). Per the authors' pipeline: Quantification of nucleated cells was approximated via reference gene primer amplification. Generated by immunoSEQ multiplex PCR, the TCRdb table keeps only in-frame clones and is missing some. That table gives V, J and clone size, and the DNA gave D and trimming. The sample yields roughly 400,000 clones, nearly 90% seen once. This chain connects TRBV7-9 to TRBJ2-1; 9 bases align to TRBD1. The sequence was collected from a young woman who had been exposed to COVID-19. Sample: PBMCs or T cells enriched from blood (not recorded which). CDR3 DNA sequence: TGTGCCTGCAGCCCGCGGACAGGGGCTACCTACAATGAGCAGTTCTTC. It encodes CACSPRTGATYNEQFF. The variable domain in full, with the rest retrieved from reference TRBV7-9 and TRBJ2-1, is DTGVSQNPRHKITKRGQNVTFRCDPISEHNRLYWYRQTLGQGPEFLTYFQNEAQLEKSRLLSDRFSAERPKGSFSTLEIQRTEQGDSAMYLCACSPRTGATYNEQFFGPGTRLTVL.